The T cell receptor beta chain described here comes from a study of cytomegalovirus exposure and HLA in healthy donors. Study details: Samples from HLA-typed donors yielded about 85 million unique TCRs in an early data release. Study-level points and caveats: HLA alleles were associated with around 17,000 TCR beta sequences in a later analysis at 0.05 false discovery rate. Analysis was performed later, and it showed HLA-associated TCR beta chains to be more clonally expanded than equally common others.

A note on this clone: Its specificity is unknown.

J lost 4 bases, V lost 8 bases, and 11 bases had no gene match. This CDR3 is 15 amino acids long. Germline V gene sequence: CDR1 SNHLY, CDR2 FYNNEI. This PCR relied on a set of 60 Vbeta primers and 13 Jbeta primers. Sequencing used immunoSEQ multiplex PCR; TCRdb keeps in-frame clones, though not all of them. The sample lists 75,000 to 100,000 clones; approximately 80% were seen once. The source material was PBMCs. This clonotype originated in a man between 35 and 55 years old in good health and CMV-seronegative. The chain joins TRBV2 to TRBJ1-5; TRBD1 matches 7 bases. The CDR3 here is CASSRTGVGNQPQHF. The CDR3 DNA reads TGTGCCAGCTCTCGAACAGGGGTTGGTAATCAGCCCCAGCATTTT.